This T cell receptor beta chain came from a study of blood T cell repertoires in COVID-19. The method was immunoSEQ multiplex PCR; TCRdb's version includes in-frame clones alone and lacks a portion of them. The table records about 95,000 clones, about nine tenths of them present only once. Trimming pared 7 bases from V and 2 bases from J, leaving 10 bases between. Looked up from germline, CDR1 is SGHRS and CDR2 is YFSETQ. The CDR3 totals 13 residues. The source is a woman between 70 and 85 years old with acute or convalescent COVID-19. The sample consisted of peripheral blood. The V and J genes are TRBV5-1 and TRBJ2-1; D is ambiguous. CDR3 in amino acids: CASGSTTYNEQFF. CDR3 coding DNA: TGCGCCAGCGGAAGTACTACCTACAATGAGCAGTTCTTC.